What follows is one T cell receptor (beta chain) and its context. Its antigen is unidentified. The germline gene is not matched at one end of the junction; a read error may be the cause. Libraries were prepared by immunoSEQ multiplex PCR; TCRdb keeps only in-frame clonotypes and omits some of them. Of 90,000 to 120,000 clones in the sample, roughly 90% were seen once. The sample belongs to a study of T cell responses to AZD1222 COVID-19 vaccine. At the level of the study: Pooling covered second doses at about 4 or about 12 weeks. Findings and caveats of the study: CD4 TCRs covered the whole spike, strongest at regions 160-218 and 743-854.

CDR1 and CDR2 from the germline V gene are MNHEY and SMNVEV (reference sequence). This CDR3 has 13 amino acids. This specimen was peripheral blood, taken on day 0 of AZD1222 vaccination. The receptor comes from an adult in good health. The chain is built from TRBV27 and TRBJ2-7; no firm D call. CDR3 sequence (DNA): TGTGCCAGCAGGAGGACCGATACCTACGGGCAGTACTTC. This codes for CASRRTDTYGQYF.